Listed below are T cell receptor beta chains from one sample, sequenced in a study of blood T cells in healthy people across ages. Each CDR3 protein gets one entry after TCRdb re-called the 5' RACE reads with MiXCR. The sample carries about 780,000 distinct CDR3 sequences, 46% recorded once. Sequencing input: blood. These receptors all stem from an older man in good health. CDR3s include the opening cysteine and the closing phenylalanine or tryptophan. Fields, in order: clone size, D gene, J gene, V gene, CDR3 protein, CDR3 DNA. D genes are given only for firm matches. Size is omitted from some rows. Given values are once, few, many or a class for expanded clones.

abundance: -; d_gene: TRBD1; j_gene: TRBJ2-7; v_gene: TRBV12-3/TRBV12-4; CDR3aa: CASSTAGGRAYEQYF; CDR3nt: TGTGCCAGCAGTACTGCAGGGGGTCGAGCCTACGAGCAGTACTTC
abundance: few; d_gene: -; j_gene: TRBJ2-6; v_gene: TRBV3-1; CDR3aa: CASSRLVWSGANVLTF; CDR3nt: TGTGCCAGCAGCCGACTAGTTTGGTCTGGGGCCAACGTCCTGACTTTC
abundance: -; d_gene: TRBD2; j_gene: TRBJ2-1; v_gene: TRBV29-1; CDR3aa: CSVEGVGGTYNEQFF; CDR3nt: TGCAGCGTTGAAGGTGTGGGGGGGACCTACAATGAGCAGTTCTTC
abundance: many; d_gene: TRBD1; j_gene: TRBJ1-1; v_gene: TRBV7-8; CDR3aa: CASSLGGGGRDTEAFF; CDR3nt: TGTGCCAGCAGCTTAGGAGGAGGGGGCAGGGACACTGAAGCTTTCTTT
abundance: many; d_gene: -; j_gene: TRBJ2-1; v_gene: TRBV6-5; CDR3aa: CASSQTGIPGEQFF; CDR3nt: TGTGCCAGCAGTCAGACCGGGATCCCTGGGGAGCAGTTCTTC
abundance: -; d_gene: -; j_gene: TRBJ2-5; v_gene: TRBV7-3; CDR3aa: CASATAYQETQYF; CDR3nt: TGTGCCAGCGCGACAGCGTACCAAGAGACCCAGTACTTC
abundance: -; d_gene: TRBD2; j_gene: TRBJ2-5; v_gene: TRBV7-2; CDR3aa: CASSLSGLAGVNEQYF; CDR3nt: TGTGCCAGCAGCTTAAGCGGACTAGCGGGGGTCAATGAGCAGTACTTC
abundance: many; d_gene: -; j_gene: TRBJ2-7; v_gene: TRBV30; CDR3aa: CAWSRSGSEQYF; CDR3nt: TGTGCCTGGAGTAGGTCGGGGTCCGAGCAGTACTTC
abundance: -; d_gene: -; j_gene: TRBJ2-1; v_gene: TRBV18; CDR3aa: CASSPPLLPEHPYNEQFF; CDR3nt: TGTGCCAGCTCCCCCCCGCTACTGCCCGAGCACCCGTACAATGAGCAGTTCTTC
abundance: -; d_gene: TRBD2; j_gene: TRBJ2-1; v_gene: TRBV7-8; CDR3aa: CASSLVPAGGDEQFF; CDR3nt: TGTGCCAGCAGCTTAGTACCAGCGGGAGGCGATGAGCAGTTCTTC
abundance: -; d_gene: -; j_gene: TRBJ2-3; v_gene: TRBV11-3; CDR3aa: CASSTRLVTDTQYF; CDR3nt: TGTGCCAGCAGCACTCGACTAGTAACAGATACGCAGTATTTT
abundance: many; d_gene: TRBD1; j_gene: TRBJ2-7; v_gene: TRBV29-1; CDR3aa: CSAKRDSTYEQYF; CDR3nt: TGCAGCGCGAAGAGGGACAGCACCTACGAGCAGTACTTC
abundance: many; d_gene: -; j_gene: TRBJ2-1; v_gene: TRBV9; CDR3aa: CASSVVFAGNEQFF; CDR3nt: TGTGCCAGCAGCGTAGTATTCGCAGGGAATGAGCAGTTCTTC
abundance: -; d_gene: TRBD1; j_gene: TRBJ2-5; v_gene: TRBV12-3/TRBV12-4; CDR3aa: CASSLVDRYQETQYF; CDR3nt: TGTGCCAGCAGTTTGGTGGACAGGTACCAAGAGACCCAGTACTTC
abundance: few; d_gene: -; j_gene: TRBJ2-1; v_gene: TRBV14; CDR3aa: CASSQVKSSYNEQFF; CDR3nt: TGTGCCAGCAGCCAAGTGAAAAGCTCCTACAATGAGCAGTTCTTC
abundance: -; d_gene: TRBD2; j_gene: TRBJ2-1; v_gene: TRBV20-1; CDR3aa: CSALRPSGAYNEQFF; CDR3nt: TGCAGTGCCTTGAGGCCTAGCGGAGCCTACAATGAGCAGTTCTTC
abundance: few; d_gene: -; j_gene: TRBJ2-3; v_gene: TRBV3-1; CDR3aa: CASSQRLSDTQYF; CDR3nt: TGTGCCAGCAGCCAACGTTTGTCAGATACGCAGTATTTT
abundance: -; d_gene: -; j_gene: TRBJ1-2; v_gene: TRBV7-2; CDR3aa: CASSLESVNYGYTF; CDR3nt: TGTGCCAGCAGCTTAGAGTCCGTTAACTATGGCTACACCTTC
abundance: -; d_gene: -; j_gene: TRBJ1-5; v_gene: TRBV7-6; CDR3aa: CASSSDVFRSNQPQHF; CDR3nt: TGTGCCAGCAGTTCGGATGTGTTTCGAAGCAATCAGCCCCAGCATTTT
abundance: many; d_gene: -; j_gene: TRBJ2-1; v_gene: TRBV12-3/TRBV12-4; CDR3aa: CASSSAGLNEQFF; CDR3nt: TGTGCCAGCAGTTCGGCGGGTCTAAATGAGCAGTTCTTC
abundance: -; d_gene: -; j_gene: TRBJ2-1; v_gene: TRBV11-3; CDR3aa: CASSSPSPAAAYNEQFF; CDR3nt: TGTGCCAGCAGCTCACCTTCGCCAGCGGCCGCCTACAATGAGCAGTTCTTC
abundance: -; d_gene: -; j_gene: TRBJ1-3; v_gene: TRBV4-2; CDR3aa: CASSQGGGSGNTIYF; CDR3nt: TGTGCCAGCAGCCAAGGGGGAGGATCCGGAAACACCATATATTTT
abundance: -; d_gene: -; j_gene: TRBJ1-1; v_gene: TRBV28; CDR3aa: CASSRPWNTEAFF; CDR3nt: TGTGCCAGCAGTAGGCCATGGAACACTGAAGCTTTCTTT
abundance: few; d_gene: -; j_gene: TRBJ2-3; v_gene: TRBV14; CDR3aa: CASSQGYRTPDTQYF; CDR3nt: TGTGCCAGCAGCCAAGGGTACAGGACTCCAGATACGCAGTATTTT
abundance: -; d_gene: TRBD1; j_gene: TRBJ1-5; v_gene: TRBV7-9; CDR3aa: CASSSSFGTGEQPQHF; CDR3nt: TGTGCCAGCAGCTCCTCCTTCGGGACAGGGGAGCAGCCCCAGCATTTT
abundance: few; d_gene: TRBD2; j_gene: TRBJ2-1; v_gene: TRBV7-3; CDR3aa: CASSLSLAGSVEQFF; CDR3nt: TGTGCCAGCAGCTTAAGTCTAGCGGGATCAGTTGAGCAGTTCTTC
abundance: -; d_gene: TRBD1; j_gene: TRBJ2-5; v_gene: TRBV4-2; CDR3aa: CASSQTDRPTDNEQYF; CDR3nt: TGTGCCAGCAGCCAAACGGACAGGCCCACCGACAATGAGCAGTACTTC
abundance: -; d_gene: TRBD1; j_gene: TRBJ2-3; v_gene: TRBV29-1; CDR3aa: CSVRDRGLTDTQYF; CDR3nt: TGCAGCGTGAGGGACAGGGGGCTGACAGATACGCAGTATTTT
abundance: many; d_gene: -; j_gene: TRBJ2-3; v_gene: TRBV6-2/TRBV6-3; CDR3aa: CASLESLGGADTQYF; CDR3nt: TGTGCCAGCCTCGAGTCACTAGGTGGGGCAGATACGCAGTATTTT
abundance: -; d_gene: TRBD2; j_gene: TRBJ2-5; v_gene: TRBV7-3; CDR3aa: CASSLSPTSGRAPKTQYF; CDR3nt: TGTGCCAGCAGCTTATCCCCGACTAGCGGGAGGGCCCCTAAGACCCAGTACTTC
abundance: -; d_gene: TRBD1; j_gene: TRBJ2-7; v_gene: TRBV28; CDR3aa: CASSLVRTGALLYEQYF; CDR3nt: TGTGCCAGCAGTTTAGTTCGGACAGGAGCGTTACTCTACGAGCAGTACTTC